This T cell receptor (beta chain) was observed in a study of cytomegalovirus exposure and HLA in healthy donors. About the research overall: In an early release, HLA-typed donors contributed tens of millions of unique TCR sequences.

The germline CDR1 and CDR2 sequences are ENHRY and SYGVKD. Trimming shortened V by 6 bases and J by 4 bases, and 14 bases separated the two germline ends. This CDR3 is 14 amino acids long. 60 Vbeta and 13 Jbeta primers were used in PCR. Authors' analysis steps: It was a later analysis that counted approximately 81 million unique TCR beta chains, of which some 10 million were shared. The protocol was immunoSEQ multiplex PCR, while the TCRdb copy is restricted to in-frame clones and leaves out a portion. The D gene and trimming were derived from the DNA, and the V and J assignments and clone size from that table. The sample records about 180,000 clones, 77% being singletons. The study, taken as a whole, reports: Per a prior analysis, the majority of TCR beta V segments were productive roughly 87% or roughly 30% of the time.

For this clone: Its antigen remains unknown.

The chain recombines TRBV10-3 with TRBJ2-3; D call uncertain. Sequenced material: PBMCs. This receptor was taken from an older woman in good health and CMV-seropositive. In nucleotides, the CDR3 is TGTGCCATCAGGCCGCGACAAGATTCAGATACGCAGTATTTT. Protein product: CAIRPRQDSDTQYF.